Ten or more counts support the clone carrying this T cell receptor (beta chain). The CDR3 consists of 13 residues. CDR1 is SGDLS and CDR2 is YYNGEE in the germline V gene. Trimming removed 0 bases at V and 5 bases at J, with 9 bases between. Individual TCR cDNA molecules each bore their own unique molecular identifier. TCRdb passed the 5' RACE reads through MiXCR, listing each CDR3 protein once. The sample carries some 83,000 distinct CDR3 sequences, roughly 8% recorded once. This sample's time point: sample taken at primary tumor resection. The data stem from a study of spatial heterogeneity in lung cancer.

This receptor was identified in a male donor with early-stage non-small cell lung cancer. This sample comprised PBMCs, obtained at surgery. The chain has TRBV9 and TRBJ2-7; D remains unclear. The CDR3 loop is CASSVEQWNEQYF. As DNA, the CDR3 is TGTGCCAGCAGCGTAGAGCAGTGGAACGAGCAGTACTTC.